The clone carrying this TCR beta chain was detected only once. Only in-frame clones appear in the TCRdb table, and some are missing; sequencing was by immunoSEQ multiplex PCR. The repertoire includes about 72,000 clones, 94% of them detected once, and 1.5% to 2% sits in the top ten. This sample was included in a study of cytomegalovirus exposure and HLA in healthy donors. Losses at the gene ends were 5 bases for V and 1 base for J; bases not matched to a gene: 5. This CDR3 spans 14 amino acids. CDR1 is SGHKS, CDR2 YYEKEE, per germline (reference sequence). The source is a woman younger than 35 in good health and CMV-seropositive. The chain couples TRBV5-5 to TRBJ1-1; 7 bases agree with TRBD1. The sequencing sample was made of PBMCs. Written as DNA, the CDR3 is TGTGCCAGCAGGAAGGGACAGCCGAACACTGAAGCTTTCTTT. It is translated as CASRKGQPNTEAFF.